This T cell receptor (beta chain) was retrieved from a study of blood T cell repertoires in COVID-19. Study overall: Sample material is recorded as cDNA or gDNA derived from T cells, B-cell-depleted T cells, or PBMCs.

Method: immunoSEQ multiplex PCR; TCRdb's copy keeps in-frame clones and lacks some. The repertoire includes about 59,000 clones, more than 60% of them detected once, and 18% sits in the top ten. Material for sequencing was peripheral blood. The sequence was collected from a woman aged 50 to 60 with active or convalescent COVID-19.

The CDR3, as DNA: TGTGCCACCAGTGACGGGAACAGAAACTATGGCTACACCTTC. Translation: CATSDGNRNYGYTF. The chain links TRBV24-1 to TRBJ1-2; D is undetermined. Trimming removed 4 bases from V and 2 bases from J, with 10 bases in between. Germline CDR1 reads KGHDR; CDR2 reads SFDVKD. This CDR3 is built from 14 residues.